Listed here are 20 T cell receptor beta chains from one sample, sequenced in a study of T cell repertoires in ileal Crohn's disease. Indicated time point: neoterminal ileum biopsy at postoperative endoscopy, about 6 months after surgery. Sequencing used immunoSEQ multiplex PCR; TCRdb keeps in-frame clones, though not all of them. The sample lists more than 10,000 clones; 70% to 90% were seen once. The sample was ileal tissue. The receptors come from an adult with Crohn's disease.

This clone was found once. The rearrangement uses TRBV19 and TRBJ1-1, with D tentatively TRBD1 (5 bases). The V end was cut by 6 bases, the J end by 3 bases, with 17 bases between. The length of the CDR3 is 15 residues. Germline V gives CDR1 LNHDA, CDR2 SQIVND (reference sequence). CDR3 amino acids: CASRSELGLHTEAFF. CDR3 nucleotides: TGTGCCAGTAGGTCGGAATTGGGGCTACACACTGAAGCTTTCTTT.

The CDR3 sequence: CASSDPRGPMPYGYTF. CDR3 sequence (DNA): TGTGCCAGTAGTGACCCGCGGGGACCTATGCCTTATGGCTACACCTTC. The chain is built from TRBV19 and TRBJ1-2; maybe TRBD1 (5 bases). V was trimmed by 5 bases and J by 5 bases, leaving 21 bases between them. In germline, CDR1 is LNHDA, CDR2 SQIVND (reference sequence). CDR3 length: 16 residues.

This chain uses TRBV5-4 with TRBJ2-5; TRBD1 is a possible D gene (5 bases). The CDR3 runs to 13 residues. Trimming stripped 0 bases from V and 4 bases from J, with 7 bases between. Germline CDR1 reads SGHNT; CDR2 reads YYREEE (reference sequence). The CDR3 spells CASSLDRGETQYF. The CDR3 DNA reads TGTGCCAGCAGCTTGGATAGGGGAGAGACCCAGTACTTC.

The CDR3 nucleotides read TGTGCCAGCAGTTTATCGGCCAGGGGATATCTTGGGGCTTTCTTT. The encoded protein is CASSLSARGYLGAFF. The V gene is TRBV27, the J gene TRBJ1-1, with a tentative D call TRBD1 (6 bases). The CDR3 is 15 amino acids. Germline assignment: CDR1 MNHEY and CDR2 SMNVEV (reference sequence). V gave up 0 bases and J gave up 11 bases, with 19 bases separating them.

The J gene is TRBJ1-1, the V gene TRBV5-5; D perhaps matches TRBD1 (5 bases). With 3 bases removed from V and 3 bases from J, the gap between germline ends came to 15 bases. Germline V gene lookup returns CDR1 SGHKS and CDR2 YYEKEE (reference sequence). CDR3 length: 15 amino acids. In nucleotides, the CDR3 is TGTGCCAGCAGCTGGGGGGTGTCGGGGGACACTGAAGCTTTCTTT. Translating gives CASSWGVSGDTEAFF.

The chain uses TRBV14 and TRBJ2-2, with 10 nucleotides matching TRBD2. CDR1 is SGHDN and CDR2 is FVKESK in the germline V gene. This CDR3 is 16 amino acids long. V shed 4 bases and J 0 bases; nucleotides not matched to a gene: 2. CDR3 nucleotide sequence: TGTGCCAGCAGCCGGACTAGCGGCTCGAACACCGGGGAGCTGTTTTTT. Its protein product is CASSRTSGSNTGELFF.

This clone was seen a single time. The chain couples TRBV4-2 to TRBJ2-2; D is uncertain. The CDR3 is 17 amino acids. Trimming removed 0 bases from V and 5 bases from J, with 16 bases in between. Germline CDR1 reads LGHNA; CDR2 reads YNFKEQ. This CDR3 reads CASSQDNLHSGTGELFF. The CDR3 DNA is TGTGCCAGCAGCCAAGATAATTTGCATTCGGGTACCGGGGAGCTGTTTTTT.

As DNA, the CDR3 is TGTGCCAGCAGCCCAAGCGGGGGGAACACCGGGGAGCTGTTTTTT. Protein product: CASSPSGGNTGELFF. The J gene is TRBJ2-2, the V gene TRBV7-3; TRBD2 aligns across 8 bases. Germline lookup yields CDR1 SGHTA and CDR2 FQGTGA. The CDR3 has 15 amino acids. The V gene end was trimmed by 5 bases and the J gene end by 1 base; junction bases not matched to a gene: 3.

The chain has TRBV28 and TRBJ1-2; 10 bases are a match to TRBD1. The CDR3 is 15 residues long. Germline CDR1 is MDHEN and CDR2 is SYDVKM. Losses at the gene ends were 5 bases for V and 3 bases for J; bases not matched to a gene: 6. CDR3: CASSPGQGDYYGYTF. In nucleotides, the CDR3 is TGTGCCAGCAGTCCCGGACAGGGGGATTACTATGGCTACACCTTC.

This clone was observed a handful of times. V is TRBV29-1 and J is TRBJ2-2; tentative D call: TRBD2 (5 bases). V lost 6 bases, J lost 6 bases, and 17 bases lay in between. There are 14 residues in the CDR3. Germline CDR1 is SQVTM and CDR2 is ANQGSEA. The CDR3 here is CSVSGTGESGELFF. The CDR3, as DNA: TGCAGCGTCAGCGGCACTGGAGAGTCCGGGGAGCTGTTTTTT.

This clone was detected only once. The CDR3 protein is CASRGIGGKGGGTDTQYF. The CDR3 coding sequence is TGTGCCAGCAGGGGTATAGGGGGCAAAGGGGGCGGCACAGATACGCAGTATTTT. The chain recombines TRBV2 with TRBJ2-3, with 7 bases lining up with TRBD1. In germline, CDR1 is SNHLY, CDR2 FYNNEI. The CDR3 covers 18 residues. V dropped 6 bases and J dropped 1; count of bases not matched to a gene: 16.

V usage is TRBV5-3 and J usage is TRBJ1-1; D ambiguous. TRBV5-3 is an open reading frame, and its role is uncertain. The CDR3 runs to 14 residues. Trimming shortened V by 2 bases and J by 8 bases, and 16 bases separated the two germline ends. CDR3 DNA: TGTGCCAGAAGCTTATTTAGCGTTCCCGCGGAAGCTTTCTTT. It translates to CARSLFSVPAEAFF.

Written as DNA, the CDR3 is TGTGCCTGGAGTTCCCAGGGTAATGAAAAACTGTTTTTT. It encodes CAWSSQGNEKLFF. V is TRBV30 and J is TRBJ1-4; TRBD1 might be the D (5 bases). CDR1 and CDR2 from the germline V gene are GTSNPN and SVGIG (reference sequence). This CDR3 comprises 13 residues. V lost 2 bases to trimming and J lost 4 bases, with 8 bases between them.

This CDR3 reads CASSRGQGIDEQYF. CDR3 coding DNA: TGTGCCAGCAGTAGGGGACAGGGGATTGACGAGCAGTACTTC. This rearrangement joins TRBV2 to TRBJ2-7, with 10 bases fitting TRBD1. Germline V lookup: CDR1 SNHLY, CDR2 FYNNEI. Trimming at V came to 5 bases and at J to 5 bases, leaving 6 bases not matched to a gene. CDR3 length: 14 residues.

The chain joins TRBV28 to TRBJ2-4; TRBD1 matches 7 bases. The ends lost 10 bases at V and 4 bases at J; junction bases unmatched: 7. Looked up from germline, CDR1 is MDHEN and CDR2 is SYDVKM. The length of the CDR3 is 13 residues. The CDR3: CATFGTEKNIQYF. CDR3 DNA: TGTGCCACCTTCGGGACAGAAAAAAACATTCAGTACTTC.

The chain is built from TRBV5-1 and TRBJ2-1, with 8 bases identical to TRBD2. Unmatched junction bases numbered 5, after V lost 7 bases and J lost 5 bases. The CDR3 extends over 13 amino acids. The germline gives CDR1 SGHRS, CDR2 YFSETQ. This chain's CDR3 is CASCPAGDNEQFF. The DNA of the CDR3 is TGCGCCAGCTGTCCAGCGGGAGACAATGAGCAGTTCTTC.

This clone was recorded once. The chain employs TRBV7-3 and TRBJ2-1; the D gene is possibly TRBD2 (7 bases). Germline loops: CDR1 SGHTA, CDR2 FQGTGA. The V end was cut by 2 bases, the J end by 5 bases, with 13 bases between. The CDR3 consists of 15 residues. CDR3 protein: CASSLGGAGNNEQFF. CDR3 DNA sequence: TGTGCCAGCAGCTTAGGGGGGGCTGGCAACAATGAGCAGTTCTTC.

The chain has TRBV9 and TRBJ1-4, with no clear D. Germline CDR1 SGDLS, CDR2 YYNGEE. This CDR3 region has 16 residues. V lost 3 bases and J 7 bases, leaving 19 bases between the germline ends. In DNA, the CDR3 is TGTGCCAGCAGCGGGTCCTCCTCCGGGGTGGGTGAAAAACTGTTTTTT. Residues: CASSGSSSGVGEKLFF.

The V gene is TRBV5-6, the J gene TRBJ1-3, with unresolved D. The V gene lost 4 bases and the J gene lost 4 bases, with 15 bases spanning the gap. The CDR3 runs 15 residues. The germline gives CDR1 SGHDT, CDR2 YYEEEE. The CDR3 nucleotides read TGTGCCAGCAGCCGCCGGGGTCCGACGGGAAACACCATATATTTT. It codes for CASSRRGPTGNTIYF.

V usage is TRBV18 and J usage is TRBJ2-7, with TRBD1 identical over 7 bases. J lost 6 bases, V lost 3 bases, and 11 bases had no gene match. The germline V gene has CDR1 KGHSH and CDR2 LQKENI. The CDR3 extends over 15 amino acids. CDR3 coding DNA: TGTGCCAGCTCACCGACGAAGGGGGCCCAAGCCGAGCAGTACTTC. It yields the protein CASSPTKGAQAEQYF.